The rows below give T cell receptor beta chains drawn from one sample of a study of T-cell memory formation after mild COVID-19. TCRdb re-called the 5' RACE reads with MiXCR, one entry per CDR3 protein. The sample has 550,000 to 700,000 distinct CDR3 sequences, around 17% seen once; the top ten hold around 11%. The material sequenced was PBMCs or a T cell subset sorted from them (not recorded which). These receptor sequences come from an adult woman who had mild COVID-19 (a few samples of this study predate the infection). Cell type and time point are not known. The CDR3 runs from the conserved cysteine through the conserved F or W. Each record gives: clone size, V gene, D gene, J gene, CDR3 DNA, CDR3 protein. A D gene is named only where the DNA matches it firmly. Size tells how often a clone was seen (once, few, many) or the class of an expanded clone, and some rows leave it out.

size: -; V: TRBV24-1; D: TRBD2; J: TRBJ2-2; DNA: TGTGCCACCAGTGATTTGGGCGGGACTAGCGGAGCCGGGGAGCTGTTTTTT; CDR3: CATSDLGGTSGAGELFF
size: few; V: TRBV10-3; D: -; J: TRBJ2-1; DNA: TGTGCCATCAGTCAGGGCGATGAGCAGTTCTTC; CDR3: CAISQGDEQFF
size: few; V: TRBV24-1; D: -; J: TRBJ1-2; DNA: TGTGCCACCAGTGACCCCGGACATACCAATGGCTACACCTTC; CDR3: CATSDPGHTNGYTF
size: -; V: TRBV5-1; D: -; J: TRBJ1-1; DNA: TGCGCCAGCAAACAGAACACTGAAGCTTTCTTT; CDR3: CASKQNTEAFF
size: few; V: TRBV29-1; D: -; J: TRBJ2-1; DNA: TGCAGCGTCCACCTAGCGATGTACAATGAGCAGTTCTTC; CDR3: CSVHLAMYNEQFF
size: few; V: TRBV4-1; D: -; J: TRBJ2-5; DNA: TGCGCCAGCAGCGAGACCCAAGAGACCCAGTACTTC; CDR3: CASSETQETQYF
size: -; V: TRBV7-8; D: TRBD1; J: TRBJ1-6; DNA: TGTGCCAGCAGCTCCGGGACAGGTTCGGGTTCACCCCTCCACTTT; CDR3: CASSSGTGSGSPLHF
size: few; V: TRBV3-1; D: -; J: TRBJ2-2; DNA: TGTGCCAGCAGCCAAGTCACTAGATTCGTGGGGAACACCGGGGAGCTGTTTTTT; CDR3: CASSQVTRFVGNTGELFF
size: -; V: TRBV6-6; D: -; J: TRBJ2-1; DNA: TGTGCCAGCAGTTACTCCGTGACTTCGAGCTCCTACAATGAGCAGTTCTTC; CDR3: CASSYSVTSSSYNEQFF
size: few; V: TRBV7-9; D: TRBD2; J: TRBJ2-1; DNA: TGTGCCAGCAGCTTAGGTTGGCGGGGGGTTTACAATGAGCAGTTCTTC; CDR3: CASSLGWRGVYNEQFF
size: -; V: TRBV4-1; D: TRBD2; J: TRBJ2-3; DNA: TGCGCCAGCAGCCAAGATAGGACTAGTGATAGAGATACGCAGTATTTT; CDR3: CASSQDRTSDRDTQYF
size: -; V: TRBV5-5; D: -; J: TRBJ1-1; DNA: TGTGCCAGCAGCTTGCTTACGACGGGGAACACTGAAGCTTTCTTT; CDR3: CASSLLTTGNTEAFF
size: few; V: TRBV9; D: -; J: TRBJ1-2; DNA: TGTGCCAGCAGCGTCGGGCAGGGTCCTAACTATGGCTACACCTTC; CDR3: CASSVGQGPNYGYTF
size: -; V: TRBV5-1; D: -; J: TRBJ2-7; DNA: TGCGCCAGCAGCCCGGAGGACAACTTCCGGCAGTACTTC; CDR3: CASSPEDNFRQYF
size: -; V: TRBV7-3; D: -; J: TRBJ2-5; DNA: TGTGCCAGCAGCTCTCCCGGGATTCTGGAGACCCAGTACTTC; CDR3: CASSSPGILETQYF
size: -; V: TRBV6-6; D: -; J: TRBJ2-1; DNA: TGTGCCAGCAGTTACACGGCCCCGGGTGAGCAGTTCTTC; CDR3: CASSYTAPGEQFF